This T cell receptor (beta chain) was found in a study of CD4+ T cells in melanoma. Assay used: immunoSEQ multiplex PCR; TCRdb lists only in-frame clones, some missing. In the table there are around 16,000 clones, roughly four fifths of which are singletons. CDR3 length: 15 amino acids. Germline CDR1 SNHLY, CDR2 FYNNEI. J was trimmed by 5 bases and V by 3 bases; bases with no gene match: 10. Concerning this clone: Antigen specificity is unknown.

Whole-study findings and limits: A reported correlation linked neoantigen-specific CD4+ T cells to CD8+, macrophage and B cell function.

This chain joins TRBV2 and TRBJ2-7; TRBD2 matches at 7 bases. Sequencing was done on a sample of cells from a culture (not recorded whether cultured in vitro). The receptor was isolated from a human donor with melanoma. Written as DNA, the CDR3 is TGTGCCAGCAGTGACCACCGTGGGGGGGTGGACGAGCAGTACTTC. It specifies CASSDHRGGVDEQYF.